One and the same sample provided the 21 T cell receptor beta chains below, sequenced in a study of T cells in Graves' hyperthyroidism and ophthalmopathy (dated by TCRdb to about 2019). The protocol used for the library was multiplex PCR. These reads were obtained on an Illumina HiSeq 2000. Amplification of TCR beta CDR3 regions was carried out from RNA transcripts. The TCR CDR3 was subjected to a first round of RT-PCR using the HTBI primer set and the Qiagen OneStep RT-PCR kit. In-frame beta chains were kept once TCRdb had trimmed the public reads at Q25 with fastp and called clones with MiXCR. Each record represents a unique CDR3 protein, reported with the most common genes and DNA among its rows. For this sample the table gives approximately 590,000 distinct CDR3 sequences, of which approximately 14% were detected only once. The ten largest make up about 7% of the sample. Sequencing was performed on blood. The receptors shown here come from a woman aged 25 to 39 with Graves' hyperthyroidism.

V gene TRBV30 combines with J gene TRBJ1-5; unclear D gene. The ends were cut back, 7 bases at V and 0 bases at J, with 10 bases in the middle. Germline values: CDR1 GTSNPN, CDR2 SVGIG (reference sequence). The CDR3 spans 13 residues. CDR3 in DNA: TGTGCCTATGCCGGGGATAGCAATCAGCCCCAGCATTTT. This gives the protein CAYAGDSNQPQHF.

V usage is TRBV28 and J usage is TRBJ2-7, with 14 bases identical to TRBD2. This CDR3 is 15 amino acids long. Germline CDR1 is MDHEN and CDR2 is SYDVKM. V trimming: 5 bases; J trimming: 8 bases; junction bases outside the gene matches: 8. The CDR3 DNA reads as TGTGCCAGCAGTCACGGGACTAGCGGGAGAGATAAGCAGTACTTC. Amino acids: CASSHGTSGRDKQYF.

This clonotype was picked up one time. The chain employs TRBV19 and TRBJ1-2, with D possibly TRBD1 on 6 matching bases. Germline values: CDR1 LNHDA, CDR2 SQIVND (reference sequence). The CDR3 totals 15 residues. V lost 3 bases and J 6 bases, leaving 17 bases between the germline ends. The CDR3 nucleotides are TGTGCCAGTAGTATCCGGGACATCAGGAAGAATGGCTACACCTTC. It codes for CASSIRDIRKNGYTF.

This clonotype was counted only a few times. The genes are TRBV5-6 and TRBJ2-1; the D is unclear. This CDR3 has 15 residues. The germline V gene has CDR1 SGHDT and CDR2 YYEEEE. V was shortened by 4 bases and J by 3 bases, with 14 bases between the two germline ends. The CDR3 nucleotides are TGTGCCAGCAGCATAGGTCGAAAGGTCTACAATGAGCAGTTCTTC. Protein sequence: CASSIGRKVYNEQFF. Variable domain in full (rest from reference TRBV5-6 and TRBJ2-1): DAGVTQSPTHLIKTRGQQVTLRCSPKSGHDTVSWYQQALGQGPQFIFQYYEEEERQRGNFPDRFSGHQFPNYSSELNVNALLLGDSALYLCASSIGRKVYNEQFFGPGTRLTVL.

This clonotype was detected ten times or more. The chain combines TRBV20-1 with TRBJ2-2, with 9 bases fitting TRBD1. The junction had 11 bases not matched to a gene; V was cut back by 4 bases and J by 5 bases. From germline, CDR1 is DFQATT and CDR2 SNEGSKA (reference sequence). This CDR3 contains 16 residues. The CDR3 spells CSAILGGTGLTGELFF. The CDR3 DNA reads TGCAGTGCTATCCTTGGGGGGACAGGGCTTACCGGGGAGCTGTTTTTT.

The V call is TRBV20-1, the J call TRBJ2-6; D gene unclear. This CDR3 is 13 amino acids long. The germline V and J ends were trimmed by 6 bases and 4 bases, with 10 bases remaining between them. Germline V gives CDR1 DFQATT, CDR2 SNEGSKA (reference sequence). CDR3 sequence (DNA): TGCAGTGCCCAATTATGGGGGGCCAACGTCCTGACTTTC. It translates to CSAQLWGANVLTF.

This clonotype was seen repeatedly, ten times or more. The J gene is TRBJ2-3, the V gene TRBV28; tentatively, D is TRBD1 (5 bases). The germline V and J ends were trimmed by 5 bases and 3 bases, with 12 bases remaining between them. This CDR3 is built from 14 residues. Germline assignment: CDR1 MDHEN and CDR2 SYDVKM. The CDR3: CASSRGDGTDTQYF. The DNA for the CDR3 is TGTGCCAGCAGTAGGGGCGACGGGACAGATACGCAGTATTTT.

At least ten counts were recorded for this clonotype. The rearrangement joins TRBV6-1 to TRBJ2-3; TRBD2 aligns across 9 bases. Germline V gene data show CDR1 as MNHNS and CDR2 as SASEGT. The CDR3 is 15 amino acids. Trimming took 6 bases from V and 5 from J; bases not matched to a gene: 9. The CDR3 coding sequence is TGTGCCAGCAGAATAGCGGGAGCCCGGAAAGATACGCAGTATTTT. Encoded protein: CASRIAGARKDTQYF.

This clonotype appeared many times. In nucleotides, the CDR3 is TGTGCCAGCAGCGTAGGGCACGTAGCCTACGAGCAGTACTTC. It encodes CASSVGHVAYEQYF. The chain links TRBV9 to TRBJ2-7; D remains ambiguous. V was clipped by 0 bases and J by 2 bases, with 9 bases between them. The CDR3 runs to 14 residues. Germline CDR1 and CDR2: SGDLS and YYNGEE.

V is TRBV5-1 and J is TRBJ1-1; 8 positions match TRBD1. Germline V gives CDR1 SGHRS, CDR2 YFSETQ. V gave up 4 bases and J gave up 6 bases; unmatched junction bases: 14. This CDR3 has 16 amino acids. CDR3 coding DNA: TGCGCCAGCAGCGTGCCAGGGGGCCAGGACGGTTCTGAAGCTTTCTTT. Protein: CASSVPGGQDGSEAFF.

This chain links TRBV7-2 with TRBJ2-3; possibly TRBD1 or TRBD2 for D (6 bases each). The V gene lost 4 bases and the J gene lost 6 bases, with 11 bases spanning the gap. This CDR3 is 13 amino acids long. CDR1 and CDR2 (germline): SGHTA, FQGNSA. The CDR3 loop reads CASSYRGLDTQYF. The CDR3 coding sequence is TGTGCCAGCAGCTACCGGGGGCTCGATACGCAGTATTTT.

This chain joins TRBV11-1 and TRBJ2-3; 7 bases line up with TRBD2. CDR3 size: 17 residues. Germline V gives CDR1 SGHAT, CDR2 FQDESV (reference sequence). Unmatched junction bases numbered 13, after V lost 5 bases and J lost 2 bases. CDR3 nucleotide sequence: TGTGCCAGCAGCCCCCTATTCGGGGGGAGCTACACAGATACGCAGTATTTT. Its protein product is CASSPLFGGSYTDTQYF.

In regard to this clonotype: Mismatch with germline at one junction end may stem from a read error. This chain uses TRBV7-8 with TRBJ2-5, with a possible D match to TRBD1 (6 bases). Germline CDR1 and CDR2: SGHVS and FQNEAQ. The CDR3 has 17 residues. As DNA, the CDR3 is TGCGCCAGCAGCCAAGAAGGGCCCGGGACAAAAAAAGAGACCCAGTACTTC. It codes for CASSQEGPGTKKETQYF.

This clonotype was seen ten or more times. V and J are TRBV5-6 and TRBJ1-2; 7 positions match TRBD1. With V trimmed by 2 bases and J by 2 bases, 6 bases remained unmatched. CDR3 length equals 15 residues. Germline CDR1 and CDR2: SGHDT and YYEEEE. The chain's CDR3 is CASSFIPGGNYGYTF. CDR3 nucleotide sequence: TGTGCCAGCAGCTTCATCCCAGGGGGAAACTATGGCTACACCTTC.

This clonotype appeared a few times. The J gene is TRBJ2-1, the V gene TRBV20-1; maybe TRBD1 (6 bases). The V end lost 0 bases, the J end lost 7 bases, and 10 bases lay between the germline ends. The CDR3 is 13 residues long. Germline values: CDR1 DFQATT, CDR2 SNEGSKA (reference sequence). Written as DNA, the CDR3 is TGCAGTGCTAGAGACACAGGGTGGAATGAGCAGTTCTTC. Translating gives CSARDTGWNEQFF.

This clonotype was detected many times. Here the CDR3 reads CASRPQAGTYEQYF. CDR3 sequence (DNA): TGTGCCAGCAGGCCTCAAGCGGGAACCTACGAGCAGTACTTC. The chain employs TRBV28 and TRBJ2-7, with 7 bases that match TRBD2. Germline V gene data show CDR1 as MDHEN and CDR2 as SYDVKM. The CDR3 spans 14 residues. Trimming removed 6 bases from V and 2 bases from J; junction bases left unmatched: 7.

V and J are TRBV18 and TRBJ2-3; TRBD1 or TRBD2 may be the D gene (5 bases each). CDR1 is KGHSH and CDR2 is LQKENI in the germline V gene. The CDR3 extends over 14 amino acids. V shed 3 bases and J shed 4 bases, with 11 bases lying between them. The CDR3 here is CASSPRPGPDTQYF. As DNA, the CDR3 is TGTGCCAGCTCACCCCGCCCGGGGCCAGATACGCAGTATTTT.

This clonotype was counted only a few times. The rearrangement uses TRBV9 and TRBJ2-5; D not resolved. CDR1 and CDR2 (germline): SGDLS, YYNGEE. The CDR3 runs to 18 residues. The V and J ends lost 0 bases and 2 bases respectively, with 20 bases between them. The CDR3 nucleotides are TGTGCCAGCAGCGTAGCCCCCGACCGATCCACCCGGCAAGAGACCCAGTACTTC. The encoded protein is CASSVAPDRSTRQETQYF.

With respect to this clonotype: It may be a read error: a sequence one base away is much more abundant. The conserved phenylalanine or tryptophan normally closing the CDR3 is absent here, so this likely arose from a read error. The chain links TRBV7-3 to TRBJ2-1, with unresolved D. Germline V CDR1 and CDR2: SGHTA, FQGTGA. With 3 bases removed from V and 5 bases from J, the gap between germline ends came to 5 bases. This CDR3 contains 12 residues. The CDR3 is CASSFVHNEQFL. The CDR3 region has the DNA TGTGCCAGCAGCTTTGTCCACAATGAGCAGTTCCTC.

Of note for this clonotype: This may be a read error: a much more frequent sequence differs by one nucleotide. This sequence joins TRBV6-2 or TRBV6-3 and TRBJ2-3, with 9 nucleotides matching TRBD2. CDR1 MNHEY and CDR2 SVGEGT come from the germline V gene. The CDR3 has 16 residues. CDR3 residues: CATSPLAGEGTDTQYF. The CDR3 DNA is TGTGCCACCAGTCCATTAGCGGGAGAAGGCACAGATACGCAGTATTTT.

The chain employs TRBV7-9 and TRBJ2-1; D gene unclear. This CDR3 contains 14 residues. The V and J ends lost 3 bases and 0 bases respectively, with 6 bases between them. The V gene's germline CDR1 is SEHNR and CDR2 FQNEAQ (reference sequence). The DNA for the CDR3 is TGTGCCAGCAGCTTTGCGGACTCCTACAATGAGCAGTTCTTC. It yields the protein CASSFADSYNEQFF.